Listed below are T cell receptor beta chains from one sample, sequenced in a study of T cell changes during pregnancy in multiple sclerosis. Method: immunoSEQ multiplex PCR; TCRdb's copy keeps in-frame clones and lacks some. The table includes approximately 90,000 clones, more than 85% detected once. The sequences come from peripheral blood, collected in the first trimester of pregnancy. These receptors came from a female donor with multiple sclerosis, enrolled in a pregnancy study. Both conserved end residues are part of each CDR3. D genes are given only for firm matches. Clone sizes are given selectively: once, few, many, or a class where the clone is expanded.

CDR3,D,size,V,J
CASSFRGLGTDTQYF,TRBD1,NA,TRBV7-9,TRBJ2-3
CASSTWTGASGNTIYF,TRBD1,NA,TRBV5-4,TRBJ1-3
CASRWATGLAEAFF,TRBD1,NA,TRBV5-6,TRBJ1-1
CASSPDGTPETQYF,NA,once,TRBV28,TRBJ2-5
CASSSPGGFGEQYF,NA,NA,TRBV27,TRBJ2-7
CATSRGETVFFEQYF,NA,NA,TRBV15,TRBJ2-7
CASSHAGTGAPGELFF,TRBD1,NA,TRBV7-9,TRBJ2-2
CASSQDVRDTEAFF,NA,once,TRBV4-3,TRBJ1-1
CASSQRFNYGYTF,NA,NA,TRBV4-3,TRBJ1-2
CASSRSLWGEKTQYF,NA,NA,TRBV5-1,TRBJ2-5
CATNDRGPGSPLHF,TRBD1,NA,TRBV19,TRBJ1-6
CASSDGTGGSDTQYF,TRBD1,NA,TRBV6-4,TRBJ2-3
CASSLEARGYRTEAFF,NA,NA,TRBV7-8,TRBJ1-1
CSVDSGNTIYF,NA,NA,TRBV29-1,TRBJ1-3
CASTTDRLYGYTF,NA,NA,TRBV6-1,TRBJ1-2
CASSRTSGSYEQYF,TRBD2,NA,TRBV27,TRBJ2-7
CASSLVAQPSYGYTF,NA,NA,TRBV14,TRBJ1-2
CASSRPVGELEKLFF,NA,NA,TRBV4-1,TRBJ1-4
CASSQGQGNRGYTF,TRBD1,NA,TRBV18,TRBJ1-2
CASSENRGTEAFF,TRBD1,NA,TRBV6-1,TRBJ1-1
CASSQHIIPYEQYF,NA,once,TRBV28,TRBJ2-7
CASSPVGVGNEQFF,NA,NA,TRBV11-3,TRBJ2-1
CASQSGYYEQYF,NA,NA,TRBV28,TRBJ2-7
CASSTRDGHTEAFF,NA,NA,TRBV19,TRBJ1-1
CASTGLAGLGEQYF,TRBD2,NA,TRBV11-1,TRBJ2-7
CASSPLGQFFTEAFF,TRBD1,NA,TRBV7-9,TRBJ1-1
CAIRIGGGNTGELFF,TRBD2,NA,TRBV10-3,TRBJ2-2
CASTAGGYSPLHF,NA,NA,TRBV28,TRBJ1-6
CATSRDYGGSWHEQYF,TRBD2,NA,TRBV15,TRBJ2-7
CASSHRQETQYF,NA,NA,TRBV18,TRBJ2-5
CASSLPLRSYNEQFF,NA,NA,TRBV5-1,TRBJ2-1
CASSVESNQPQHF,NA,NA,TRBV6-4,TRBJ1-5
CASSVALANEQFF,NA,once,TRBV9,TRBJ2-1
CASSPRRAPSYEQYF,NA,NA,TRBV7-8,TRBJ2-7
CASSSGLGKQEQFF,TRBD2,NA,TRBV2,TRBJ2-1
CASSQEAGYYNEQFF,TRBD2,NA,TRBV4-3,TRBJ2-1
CASSQSGTPRRTGELFF,NA,NA,TRBV4-3,TRBJ2-2
CASSLATSGGPGSREQYF,TRBD2,NA,TRBV7-2,TRBJ2-7
CSVGSAGTAYGYTF,TRBD1,once,TRBV29-1,TRBJ1-2
CASSLNGGQGLYGYTF,NA,NA,TRBV27,TRBJ1-2
CASSYIFEDSYEQYF,NA,NA,TRBV6-5,TRBJ2-7
CASSSNRAGGYTF,NA,NA,TRBV7-6,TRBJ1-2
CASSPTGQEYNEQFF,TRBD1,NA,TRBV6-6,TRBJ2-1
CASSVPRTSEPGVYTDTQYF,TRBD2,NA,TRBV9,TRBJ2-3
CASSIEGGALEQYF,NA,NA,TRBV19,TRBJ2-7
CASSHGDRGLLTYEQYF,TRBD1,NA,TRBV7-8,TRBJ2-7
CASSPRGLGETQYF,NA,NA,TRBV7-3,TRBJ2-5
CASSFRDRYEQYF,TRBD1,NA,TRBV28,TRBJ2-7
CASSLGISGSFGEQFF,TRBD2,NA,TRBV5-6,TRBJ2-1
CASSDLATGGRLTYNEQFF,TRBD2,NA,TRBV2,TRBJ2-1
CAWNPGTVNTEAFF,TRBD1,NA,TRBV30,TRBJ1-1
CASSLQTTGETQYF,NA,NA,TRBV5-6,TRBJ2-5
CASSSPDRPSYEQYF,NA,NA,TRBV28,TRBJ2-7